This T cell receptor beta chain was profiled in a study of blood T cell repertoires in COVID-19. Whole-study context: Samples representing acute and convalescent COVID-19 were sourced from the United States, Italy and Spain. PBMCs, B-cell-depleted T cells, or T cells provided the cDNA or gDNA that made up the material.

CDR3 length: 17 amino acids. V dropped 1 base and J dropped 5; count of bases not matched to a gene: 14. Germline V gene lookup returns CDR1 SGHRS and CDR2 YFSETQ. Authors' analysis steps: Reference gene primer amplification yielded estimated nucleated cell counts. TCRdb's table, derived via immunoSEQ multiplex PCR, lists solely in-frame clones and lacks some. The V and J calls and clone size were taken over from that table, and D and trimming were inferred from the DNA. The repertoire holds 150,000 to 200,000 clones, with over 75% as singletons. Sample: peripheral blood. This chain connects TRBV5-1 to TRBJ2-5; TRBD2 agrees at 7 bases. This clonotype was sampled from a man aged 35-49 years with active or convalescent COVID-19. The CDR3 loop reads CASSLTRDYGGGETQYF. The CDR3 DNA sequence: TGCGCCAGCAGCTTGACCCGGGACTACGGGGGAGGTGAGACCCAGTACTTC.